The T cell receptor beta chain under discussion was sequenced for a study of spatial heterogeneity in lung cancer. As concerns this clonotype: This beta chain was picked up by a library intended for alpha chains and is off target, so its count carries little meaning.

Time point meaning: sample taken at primary tumor resection. Frozen PBMC, nontumor lung or tumor provided whole RNA, which was sequenced unsorted. TCRdb fed the 5' RACE reads into MiXCR, producing one record per CDR3 protein. The repertoire holds about 4,400 distinct CDR3 sequences, with about 22% as singletons. The trim removed 3 bases at V and 3 bases at J, leaving 8 bases unmatched. Germline V gene lookup returns CDR1 PRHDT and CDR2 FYEKMQ (reference sequence). The CDR3 spans 16 residues. The input for sequencing was normal lung tissue next to the tumor, taken at surgery. The V gene is TRBV13, the J gene TRBJ1-3, with 7 bases aligning to TRBD1. The sequence came from a female donor with early-stage non-small cell lung cancer. CDR3 bases: TGTGCCAGCAGCTTCCTTCGACAGGGAGGTGGAAACACCATATATTTT. It yields the protein CASSFLRQGGGNTIYF.